These 22 T cell receptor beta chains were sequenced from one sample in a study of shared T cell receptors in the human thymus. The data were produced by immunoSEQ multiplex PCR, yet TCRdb's version contains in-frame clones alone and is incomplete. The table shows hundreds of thousands of clones, with 85% to 95% occurring only once. Sequenced sample: thymocytes. The receptor source for this set is a human donor.

The J gene is TRBJ2-1, the V gene TRBV14; the match to TRBD2 covers 8 bases. The germline V gene encodes CDR1 SGHDN and CDR2 FVKESK. The ends lost 1 base at V and 7 bases at J; junction bases unmatched: 9. The CDR3 has 16 amino acids. The CDR3 loop reads CASSQGSSGPENEQFF. The CDR3 coding sequence is TGTGCCAGCAGCCAAGGATCTAGCGGGCCTGAGAATGAGCAGTTCTTC.

This clone was counted once. V is TRBV29-1 and J is TRBJ1-2, with D unresolved. The ends were cut back, 7 bases at V and 1 base at J, with 19 bases in the middle. The V gene's germline CDR1 is SQVTM and CDR2 ANQGSEA. The CDR3 loop spans 15 amino acids. The CDR3 DNA sequence: TGCAGCGCGGGGATTGTGACATCTATTAACTATGGCTACACCTTC. Protein: CSAGIVTSINYGYTF.

The V and J genes are TRBV19 and TRBJ2-3; D is perhaps TRBD1 (5 bases). The CDR3 is made up of 13 amino acids. Germline loops: CDR1 LNHDA, CDR2 SQIVND (reference sequence). V was pared by 5 bases and J by 4 bases, with 10 bases between. The CDR3 region has the DNA TGTGCCAGTAGTCCGTGCAGGGCAGATACGCAGTATTTT. It yields the protein CASSPCRADTQYF.

This chain connects TRBV5-1 to TRBJ2-1, with D perhaps TRBD1 or TRBD2 (6 bases each). With 0 bases removed from V and 4 bases from J, the gap between germline ends came to 23 bases. The germline V gene has CDR1 SGHRS and CDR2 YFSETQ. CDR3 length: 19 residues. The CDR3 region is CASSLVTMGRGPTYNEQFF. In DNA, the CDR3 is TGCGCCAGCAGCTTGGTAACTATGGGTCGGGGGCCTACTTACAATGAGCAGTTCTTC.

The chain is built from TRBV5-8 and TRBJ2-7, with 7 bases aligning to TRBD1. The CDR3 runs to 15 residues. Germline trimming cut 3 bases from V and 7 bases from J; bases unmatched to any gene: 13. The V gene's germline CDR1 is SGHTS and CDR2 YDEGEE. The CDR3 spells CASSWPMDRRGEQYF. CDR3 coding DNA: TGTGCCAGCAGCTGGCCCATGGACAGGCGAGGGGAGCAGTACTTC.

V gene TRBV5-3 combines with J gene TRBJ2-6; no firm D call. TRBV5-3 is an ORF, and what it does is uncertain. V lost 7 bases and J lost 5, with 22 bases in between. The CDR3 loop spans 17 amino acids. The CDR3 loop is CARLGSGEQSRANVLTF. CDR3 sequence (DNA): TGTGCCAGACTGGGGTCAGGTGAACAAAGTCGGGCCAACGTCCTGACTTTC.

The V call is TRBV5-1, the J call TRBJ1-6; 10 bases agree with TRBD1. Unmatched junction bases numbered 8, after V lost 4 bases and J lost 7 bases. This CDR3 is built from 16 residues. Germline CDR1 is SGHRS and CDR2 is YFSETQ. The CDR3 DNA reads TGCGCCAGCAGCCCGGGACAGGGGAAGAACAATTCACCCCTCCACTTT. Its translation: CASSPGQGKNNSPLHF.

The gene calls are TRBV6-6 and TRBJ2-3, with 8 bases fitting TRBD1. CDR1 and CDR2 (germline): MNHNY, SVGAGI (reference sequence). The CDR3 extends over 16 amino acids. V was pared by 0 bases and J by 3 bases, with 5 bases of the junction left unmatched. The CDR3 loop reads CASSYSDRGATDTQYF. CDR3 bases: TGTGCCAGCAGTTACTCCGACAGGGGAGCGACAGATACGCAGTATTTT.

The chain joins TRBV7-6 to TRBJ2-3, with D tentatively TRBD2 (5 bases). V was pared by 0 bases and J by 8 bases, with 12 bases between. The CDR3 runs 14 residues. Germline CDR1 SGHVS, CDR2 FNYEAQ. In nucleotides, the CDR3 is TGTGCCAGCAGCTTAGCTCACAAGGGAGTTACGCAGTATTTT. Protein: CASSLAHKGVTQYF.

The rearrangement uses TRBV5-4 and TRBJ2-7; D is ambiguous. Germline CDR1 reads SGHNT; CDR2 reads YYREEE (reference sequence). The CDR3 extends over 14 amino acids. With 1 base removed from V and 5 bases from J, the gap between germline ends came to 13 bases. Here the CDR3 DNA reads TGTGCCAGCAGCTTGTGCGGAGAGGAGAACGAGCAGTACTTC. It specifies CASSLCGEENEQYF.

The chain employs TRBV29-1 and TRBJ2-7; the D call may be TRBD1 or TRBD2 (5 bases each). V lost 4 bases, J lost 2 bases, and 9 bases lay in between. Germline CDR1 reads SQVTM; CDR2 reads ANQGSEA. The CDR3 has 12 residues. The CDR3 sequence: CSVGEGTYEQYF. The CDR3 region has the DNA TGCAGCGTTGGAGAGGGGACCTACGAGCAGTACTTC.

The rearrangement uses TRBV30 and TRBJ2-4, with 9 bases lining up with TRBD2. Germline loops: CDR1 GTSNPN, CDR2 SVGIG (reference sequence). The CDR3 totals 12 residues. V trimming: 4 bases; J trimming: 12 bases; junction bases outside the gene matches: 7. The CDR3 nucleotides are TGTGCCTGGAATTCTAGCGGGACTAATCAGTACTTC. Its translation: CAWNSSGTNQYF.

This chain links TRBV2 with TRBJ1-2; no clear D gene. The CDR3 extends over 13 amino acids. Germline V lookup: CDR1 SNHLY, CDR2 FYNNEI. V shed 7 bases and J shed 2 bases, with 11 bases lying between them. The CDR3 sequence is CASNHGLNYGYTF. The CDR3, as DNA: TGTGCCAGCAACCATGGCTTGAACTATGGCTACACCTTC. Filled out from reference TRBV2 and TRBJ1-2, the complete variable domain reads EPEVTQTPSHQVTQMGQEVILRCVPISNHLYFYWYRQILGQKVEFLVSFYNNEISEKSEIFDDQFSVERPDGSNFTLKIRSTKLEDSAMYFCASNHGLNYGYTFGSGTRLTVV.

The genes are TRBV10-3 and TRBJ2-3; D remains unclear. Looked up from germline, CDR1 is ENHRY and CDR2 is SYGVKD. V lost 3 bases, J lost 1 base, and 14 bases lay in between. The length of the CDR3 is 16 residues. The CDR3 DNA is TGTGCCATCAGTGAAAGGGTGAACACCTGCACAGATACGCAGTATTTT. Its translation is CAISERVNTCTDTQYF.

The rearrangement joins TRBV2 to TRBJ1-1, with 10 bases that match TRBD1. V was pared by 1 base and J by 6 bases, with 5 bases of the junction left unmatched. From germline, CDR1 is SNHLY and CDR2 FYNNEI. The CDR3 length is 15 residues. The CDR3 DNA reads as TGTGCCAGCAGTGAAGGGACAGGGGGGTTGGCTGAAGCTTTCTTT. This codes for CASSEGTGGLAEAFF.

CDR3 coding DNA: TGTGCCAGCAGCTTCCTCAACCTCCGGGACTCACCCCTCCACTTT. Its translation: CASSFLNLRDSPLHF. This sequence joins TRBV7-9 and TRBJ1-6, with D perhaps matching TRBD1 (5 bases). V lost 3 bases and J lost 10, with 16 bases in between. Germline values: CDR1 SEHNR, CDR2 FQNEAQ (reference sequence). The CDR3 totals 15 residues.

The chain couples TRBV4-1 to TRBJ1-1, with 9 bases aligning to TRBD1. V dropped 1 base and J dropped 1; count of bases not matched to a gene: 19. Germline CDR1 is MGHRA and CDR2 is YSYEKL. CDR3 length equals 21 residues. The DNA of the CDR3 is TGCGCCAGCAGCCAAGGACAGGGGGAACCCCCTTCTAGATACACGAACACTGAAGCTTTCTTT. The encoded protein is CASSQGQGEPPSRYTNTEAFF.

Details on this clone: The sample contains more than one DNA sequence encoding this CDR3. This chain links TRBV28 with TRBJ2-3, with 8 bases matching TRBD2. V dropped 3 bases and J dropped 5; count of bases not matched to a gene: 1. The CDR3 has 13 amino acids. The germline CDR1 and CDR2 sequences are MDHEN and SYDVKM. CDR3 in DNA: TGTGCCAGCAGTTTGCTAGCGGGAGATACGCAGTATTTT. Residues: CASSLLAGDTQYF.

The CDR3 nucleotides are TGTGCCAGCAGTGAAGAAAGCACCTCCTACGAGCAGTACTTC. This sequence encodes CASSEESTSYEQYF. This chain links TRBV2 with TRBJ2-7; the D is unclear. This CDR3 region has 14 residues. The ends were cut back, 1 base at V and 0 bases at J, with 7 bases in the middle. CDR1 is SNHLY, CDR2 FYNNEI, per germline.

This clone has only one observation. The chain combines TRBV7-2 with TRBJ2-1; 16 nucleotides match TRBD2. V trimming: 5 bases; J trimming: 6 bases; junction bases outside the gene matches: 13. Germline V gene lookup returns CDR1 SGHTA and CDR2 FQGNSA. This CDR3 region has 19 residues. CDR3 residues: CASSPKPGTSGRAPNEQFF. CDR3 nucleotides: TGTGCCAGCAGCCCTAAACCAGGGACTAGCGGGAGGGCCCCCAATGAGCAGTTCTTC.

This clone was detected once. This rearrangement joins TRBV27 to TRBJ2-1; 9 bases match TRBD2. Germline assignment: CDR1 MNHEY and CDR2 SMNVEV (reference sequence). This CDR3 region has 18 residues. The V and J ends lost 0 bases and 4 bases, in that order; junction bases with no gene match: 10. CDR3 loop: CASSLSGGWLAGYNEQFF. The CDR3 nucleotides read TGTGCCAGCAGTTTATCGGGCGGGTGGCTAGCGGGGTACAATGAGCAGTTCTTC.

This clone was picked up one time. CDR3 in amino acids: CASSPLTSGSGEQYF. For the CDR3, the DNA is TGTGCCAGCAGCCCCCTGACTAGCGGGAGTGGTGAGCAGTACTTC. The chain has TRBV6-6 and TRBJ2-7, with 12 bases identical to TRBD2. There are 15 residues in the CDR3. V was pared by 6 bases and J by 7 bases, with 10 bases of the junction left unmatched. Germline CDR1 reads MNHNY; CDR2 reads SVGAGI (reference sequence).